The 23 T cell receptor beta chains below all came from one sample that was sequenced in a study of cytomegalovirus exposure and HLA in healthy donors. TCRdb's table, derived via immunoSEQ multiplex PCR, lists solely in-frame clones and lacks some. The sample consists of 250,000 to 300,000 clones, 86% of them appearing once. Specimen: PBMCs. These receptors were obtained from a woman aged 18-29 years in good health and CMV-seronegative.

The chain recombines TRBV7-6 with TRBJ1-5, with D uncertain. Germline V gives CDR1 SGHVS, CDR2 FNYEAQ. The CDR3 sequence is 15 residues long. The V end lost 3 bases, the J end lost 5 bases, and 14 bases lay between the germline ends. CDR3 sequence: CASSFPRSLDQPQHF. DNA for the CDR3: TGTGCCAGCAGCTTCCCCCGGTCGTTGGATCAGCCCCAGCATTTT.

The CDR3 sequence: CASTRDYNSPLHF. For the CDR3, the DNA is TGTGCCAGCACCCGGGACTATAATTCACCCCTCCACTTT. The chain couples TRBV2 to TRBJ1-6, with no clear D. This CDR3 is 13 amino acids long. In germline, CDR1 is SNHLY, CDR2 FYNNEI. Trimming removed 7 bases from V and 3 bases from J, with 7 bases in between.

The chain couples TRBV28 to TRBJ2-3, with D unclear. The V gene's germline CDR1 is MDHEN and CDR2 SYDVKM. Trimming cost V 6 bases and J 0 bases, with 10 bases left between them. The length of the CDR3 is 14 residues. The CDR3 region has the DNA TGTGCCAGCAGGAGAGGTCCTAGCACAGATACGCAGTATTTT. It yields the protein CASRRGPSTDTQYF.

V usage is TRBV29-1 and J usage is TRBJ2-1; 7 positions match TRBD1. Germline-derived CDR1 and CDR2 are SQVTM and ANQGSEA. This CDR3 comprises 12 residues. After removal of 4 bases from V and 9 bases from J, the junction contained 6 bases not matched to a gene. The chain's CDR3 is CSVGDRAGEQFF. The DNA of the CDR3 is TGCAGCGTTGGCGACAGGGCGGGTGAGCAGTTCTTC.

This chain links TRBV7-9 with TRBJ2-1, with D perhaps matching TRBD2 (5 bases). Trimming pared 4 bases from V and 2 bases from J, leaving 15 bases between. The CDR3 runs to 16 residues. Germline loops: CDR1 SEHNR, CDR2 FQNEAQ (reference sequence). The CDR3 loop reads CASSSSPGRAYNEQFF. As DNA, the CDR3 is TGTGCCAGCAGCTCCAGTCCGGGAAGGGCCTACAATGAGCAGTTCTTC.

This clone was counted a single time. Here the CDR3 DNA reads TGTGCCAGCATGCGGACTAGCGGGCCCACAGATACGCAGTATTTT. Amino acid sequence: CASMRTSGPTDTQYF. The chain has TRBV2 and TRBJ2-3; 11 bases are a match to TRBD2. J was trimmed by 2 bases and V by 7 bases; bases with no gene match: 5. The CDR3 spans 15 residues. The germline gives CDR1 SNHLY, CDR2 FYNNEI.

The chain links TRBV25-1 to TRBJ2-7, with TRBD1 identical over 7 bases. The CDR3 runs to 15 residues. Per the germline V gene, CDR1 is MGHDK and CDR2 is SYGVNS. J gave up 2 bases and V 1 base, and 5 bases lay outside the gene matches. The DNA for the CDR3 is TGTGCCAGCAGTGAATTGTACAGGGGCACCTACGAGCAGTACTTC. It yields the protein CASSELYRGTYEQYF.

The chain employs TRBV7-8 and TRBJ2-7; TRBD1 matches at 11 bases. CDR3 length equals 17 residues. V shed 4 bases and J 2 bases; nucleotides not matched to a gene: 10. The germline gives CDR1 SGHVS, CDR2 FQNEAQ. The CDR3 DNA reads TGTGCCAGCAGCTGGGGTTCCGCGGGACAGGGGGCCTACGAGCAGTACTTC. It encodes CASSWGSAGQGAYEQYF.

The count of this clone is one. This chain connects TRBV13 to TRBJ1-2; D is perhaps TRBD1 (6 bases). CDR3 size: 14 residues. CDR1 is PRHDT, CDR2 FYEKMQ, per germline (reference sequence). Trimming took 5 bases from V and 0 from J, leaving 10 bases between them. The CDR3 protein is CASSPGQTNYGYTF. CDR3 nucleotides: TGTGCCAGCAGCCCGGGACAAACTAACTATGGCTACACCTTC.

This chain joins TRBV11-2 and TRBJ2-7; a possible D gene is TRBD1 (6 bases). The CDR3 is 14 residues long. Germline CDR1 SGHAT, CDR2 FQNNGV. Between the trimmed V and J ends, which lost 2 bases and 2 bases, there was a span of 10 bases. The CDR3 reads CASSLYRAPYEQYF. DNA for the CDR3: TGTGCCAGCAGCTTATACAGGGCCCCCTACGAGCAGTACTTC.

The chain recombines TRBV5-6 with TRBJ2-5; TRBD2 agrees at 8 bases. The trim removed 2 bases at V and 3 bases at J, leaving 9 bases unmatched. The CDR3 runs 16 residues. Per germline, CDR1 SGHDT and CDR2 YYEEEE. The DNA for the CDR3 is TGTGCCAGCAGCTTCAGTCCCAGCGGGGGTAAAGAGACCCAGTACTTC. Protein product: CASSFSPSGGKETQYF. The whole variable domain, filled in from reference TRBV5-6 and TRBJ2-5, reads DAGVTQSPTHLIKTRGQQVTLRCSPKSGHDTVSWYQQALGQGPQFIFQYYEEEERQRGNFPDRFSGHQFPNYSSELNVNALLLGDSALYLCASSFSPSGGKETQYFGPGTRLLVL.

The V and J genes are TRBV14 and TRBJ2-7; 11 nucleotides agree with TRBD2. There are 15 residues in the CDR3. Germline CDR1 SGHDN, CDR2 FVKESK. Trimming at V came to 4 bases and at J to 2 bases, leaving 4 bases not matched to a gene. CDR3 residues: CASSLGTSGPYEQYF. As DNA, the CDR3 is TGTGCCAGCAGCCTAGGGACTAGCGGCCCCTACGAGCAGTACTTC.

The V and J genes are TRBV5-4 and TRBJ1-2; D possibly corresponds to TRBD1 (6 bases). CDR3 size: 17 residues. The V end was cut by 3 bases, the J end by 4 bases, with 22 bases between. Germline values: CDR1 SGHNT, CDR2 YYREEE (reference sequence). CDR3 residues: CASSSLTGFLGGYGYTF. The DNA for the CDR3 is TGTGCCAGCAGCTCCCTTACAGGGTTTCTGGGCGGCTATGGCTACACCTTC. The full variable domain, with the rest looked up from reference TRBV5-4 and TRBJ1-2, is ETGVTQSPTHLIKTRGQQVTLRCSSQSGHNTVSWYQQALGQGPQFIFQYYREEENGRGNFPPRFSGLQFPNYSSELNVNALELDDSALYLCASSSLTGFLGGYGYTFGSGTRLTVV.

The chain carries TRBV6-5 and TRBJ2-7, with 8 bases identical to TRBD2. The germline CDR1 and CDR2 sequences are MNHEY and SVGAGI. The CDR3 totals 14 residues. J lost 4 bases, V lost 7 bases, and 9 bases had no gene match. In DNA, the CDR3 is TGTGCCAGCACTCCAGGACTAGCTCAATACGAGCAGTACTTC. Amino acids: CASTPGLAQYEQYF.

The chain is built from TRBV11-2 and TRBJ2-1, with TRBD2 matching over 7 bases. Germline assignment: CDR1 SGHAT and CDR2 FQNNGV. This CDR3 has 14 residues. Trimming removed 3 bases from V and 5 bases from J; junction bases left unmatched: 4. The CDR3 protein is CASSFQTSHNEQFF. The CDR3 DNA reads TGTGCCAGCAGCTTCCAGACTAGCCACAATGAGCAGTTCTTC.

The chain recombines TRBV30 with TRBJ1-5; possibly TRBD1 for D (6 bases). The CDR3 has 15 residues. Germline CDR1 is GTSNPN and CDR2 is SVGIG (reference sequence). With 0 bases removed from V and 6 bases from J, the gap between germline ends came to 15 bases. DNA for the CDR3: TGTGCCTGGAGTGTATCAGGGGCGGTAGCTCAGCCCCAGCATTTT. It specifies CAWSVSGAVAQPQHF.

V is TRBV19 and J is TRBJ1-3, with unresolved D. This CDR3 comprises 15 residues. CDR1 LNHDA and CDR2 SQIVND come from the germline V gene (reference sequence). V gave up 2 bases and J gave up 0 bases, with 8 bases separating them. CDR3 sequence reads: CASSIWARSGNTIYF. The CDR3, as DNA: TGTGCCAGTAGTATATGGGCCCGCTCTGGAAACACCATATATTTT.

The CDR3 DNA follows: TGTGCCAGCAGCGCGACTACAGGGTGGGGCACTGAAGCTTTCTTT. Translation gives CASSATTGWGTEAFF. The V gene is TRBV9, the J gene TRBJ1-1; D possibly corresponds to TRBD1 (6 bases). Germline V CDR1 and CDR2: SGDLS, YYNGEE. The CDR3 extends over 15 amino acids. Trimming shortened V by 3 bases and J by 4 bases, and 16 bases separated the two germline ends.

The chain has TRBV6-1 and TRBJ1-5; D is uncertain. The length of the CDR3 is 13 residues. Germline CDR1 and CDR2: MNHNS and SASEGT. V lost 6 bases and J lost 3, with 9 bases in between. The CDR3 DNA reads TGTGCCAGCAGCGGGGTCCTCAATCAGCCCCAGCATTTT. Translating gives CASSGVLNQPQHF.

This chain joins TRBV7-2 and TRBJ2-7; 8 bases fit TRBD1. Germline CDR1 SGHTA, CDR2 FQGNSA. J was trimmed by 5 bases and V by 5 bases; bases with no gene match: 11. CDR3 length equals 15 residues. Here the CDR3 DNA reads TGTGCCAGCAGCCCTGATCTCGCGACAGGGGACGAGCAGTACTTC. It is translated as CASSPDLATGDEQYF.

The gene calls are TRBV30 and TRBJ2-2, with 11 positions matching TRBD2. CDR1 and CDR2 (germline): GTSNPN, SVGIG (reference sequence). J was trimmed by 4 bases and V by 1 base; bases with no gene match: 8. The CDR3 extends over 17 amino acids. The CDR3 nucleotides read TGTGCCTGGAGTGGCGGGGGCCTAGCGGGGGGCACCGGGGAGCTGTTTTTT. This sequence encodes CAWSGGGLAGGTGELFF.

This clone was found once. V gene TRBV5-8 combines with J gene TRBJ1-5, with D tentatively TRBD1 (6 bases). This CDR3 comprises 15 residues. Trimming pared 1 base from V and 7 bases from J, leaving 15 bases between. CDR1 and CDR2 (germline): SGHTS, YDEGEE. CDR3 sequence: CASSLPTGKRQPQHF. CDR3 nucleotide sequence: TGTGCCAGCAGCTTGCCAACAGGGAAGAGGCAGCCCCAGCATTTT.

The rearrangement joins TRBV10-3 to TRBJ2-7, with D unresolved. Germline assignment: CDR1 ENHRY and CDR2 SYGVKD. The V end lost 4 bases, the J end lost 4 bases, and 8 bases lay between the germline ends. The CDR3 has 12 amino acids. The CDR3 protein is CAISGAVYEQYF. The CDR3 coding sequence is TGTGCCATCAGTGGGGCAGTTTACGAGCAGTACTTC.